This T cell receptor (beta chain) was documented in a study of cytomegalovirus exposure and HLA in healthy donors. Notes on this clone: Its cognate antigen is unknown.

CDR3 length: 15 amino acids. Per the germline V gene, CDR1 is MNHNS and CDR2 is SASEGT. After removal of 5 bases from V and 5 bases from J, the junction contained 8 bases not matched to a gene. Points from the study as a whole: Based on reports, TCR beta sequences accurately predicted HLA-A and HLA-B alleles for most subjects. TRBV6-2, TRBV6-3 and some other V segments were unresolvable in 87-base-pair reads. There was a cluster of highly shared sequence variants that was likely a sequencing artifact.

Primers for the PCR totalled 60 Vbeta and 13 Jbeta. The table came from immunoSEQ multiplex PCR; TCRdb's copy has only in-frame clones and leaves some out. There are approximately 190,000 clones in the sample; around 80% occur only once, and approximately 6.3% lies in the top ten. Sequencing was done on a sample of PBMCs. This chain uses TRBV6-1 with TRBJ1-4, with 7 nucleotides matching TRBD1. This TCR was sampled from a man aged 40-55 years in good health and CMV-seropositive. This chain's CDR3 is CASSPPGQINEKLFF. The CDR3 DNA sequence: TGTGCCAGCAGTCCTCCGGGACAGATAAATGAAAAACTGTTTTTT.